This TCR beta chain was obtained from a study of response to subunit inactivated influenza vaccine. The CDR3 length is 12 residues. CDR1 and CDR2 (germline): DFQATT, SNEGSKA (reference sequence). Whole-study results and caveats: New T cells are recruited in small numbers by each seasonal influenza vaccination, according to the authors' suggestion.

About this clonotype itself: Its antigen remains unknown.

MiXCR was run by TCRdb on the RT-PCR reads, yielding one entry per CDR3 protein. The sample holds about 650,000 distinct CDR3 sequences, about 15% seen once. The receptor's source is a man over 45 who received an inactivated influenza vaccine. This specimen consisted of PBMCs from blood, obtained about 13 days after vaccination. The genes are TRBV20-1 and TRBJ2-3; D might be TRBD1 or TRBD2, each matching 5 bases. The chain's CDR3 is CSETGTSDTQYF. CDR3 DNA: TGCAGCGAAACCGGGACCTCAGATACGCAGTATTTT.